This T cell receptor (beta chain) stems from a study of blood T cell repertoires in COVID-19. Study-level background: The study drew acute and convalescent COVID-19 samples from the United States, Italy and Spain. PBMCs, B-cell-depleted T cells, or T cells were the source of the cDNA or gDNA that made up the material.

The CDR3 sequence is 16 residues long. Trimming took off 0 bases at V and 11 bases at J, with 20 bases between the two ends. CDR1 and CDR2 from the germline V gene are LNHNV and YYDKDF (reference sequence). Enrolment of Seattle patients took place during active infection, and they were followed longitudinally. In the source study's methods: By means of reference gene primer amplification, nucleated cell counts were estimated. Clones were read by immunoSEQ multiplex PCR, and TCRdb kept only the in-frame ones, dropping some. Clonal size and the V and J genes are those of that table, whereas D and trimming came from the DNA. The table has 60,000 to 85,000 clones, 91% seen once.

The genes are TRBV15 and TRBJ1-5; possible D gene TRBD1, 6 bases. The TCR comes from a man aged 40-49 years with COVID-19, enrolled during active disease. Sequenced input: peripheral blood. The CDR3 DNA reads as TGTGCCACCAGCAGAGATTCAGGGGTTTTCTCTTCGTCCCAGCATTTT. As protein: CATSRDSGVFSSSQHF.